This is a list of T cell receptor beta chains from one sample in a study of glioma-infiltrating T cells. TCRdb reprocessed the multiplex PCR reads with MiXCR, giving one entry per CDR3 protein. The data contain 100,000 to 150,000 distinct CDR3 sequences, around a quarter of them seen just once; the ten biggest clones take up roughly a quarter. Sequenced input: glioma tissue, nonneoplastic brain tissue, or PBMCs (not recorded which). The receptor set was obtained from a human donor with low-grade glioma or glioblastoma, undergoing nonglioma brain surgery, or in good health (not recorded which). CDR3s include the opening cysteine and the closing phenylalanine or tryptophan. A D gene is named only where the DNA matches it firmly. The size entry is marked missing in some rows and otherwise reads once, few, many or a size class.

>many|TRBJ1-1|NA|TRBV6-1
TGTGCCAGCACTGTCTTATGGGGGCGGACTGAAGCTTTCTTT
CASTVLWGRTEAFF
>NA|TRBJ2-3|NA|TRBV6-1
TGTGCCAGCAGTTTCCATCGGGCGCCCGGAGATACGCAGTATTTT
CASSFHRAPGDTQYF
>NA|TRBJ2-1|NA|TRBV24-1
TGTGCCACCAGTGATTTAAAGTCAACCAACAATGAGCAGTTCTTC
CATSDLKSTNNEQFF
>NA|TRBJ1-3|NA|TRBV6-1
TGTGCCAGCAGAGAAGTCGTTGCCTCTGGAAACACCATATATTTT
CASREVVASGNTIYF
>many|TRBJ2-5|NA|TRBV28
TGTGCCAGCAGTTCCAGTACGGAGACCCAGTACTTC
CASSSSTETQYF
>many|TRBJ2-3|TRBD1|TRBV24-1
TGTGCCACCAGTGATCCCTCAGGGGGTCGCACAGATACGCAGTATTTT
CATSDPSGGRTDTQYF
>many|TRBJ1-5|NA|TRBV6-1
TGTGCCAGCGTAGACAGTAGCAATCAGCCCCAGCATTTT
CASVDSSNQPQHF
>many|TRBJ1-1|NA|TRBV7-7
TGTGCTAGCAGCTTGAGTTCAGGAGGGCCCACTGAAGCTTTCTTT
CASSLSSGGPTEAFF
>NA|TRBJ1-5|NA|TRBV19
TGTGCCTGGAGTGTCTTTAGCAATCAGCCCCAGCATTTT
CAWSVFSNQPQHF
>few|TRBJ1-1|TRBD1|TRBV4-1
TGCGCCAGCAGCCTTAGCGGGACAGTCAACACTGAAGCTTTCTTT
CASSLSGTVNTEAFF
>NA|TRBJ1-1|NA|TRBV6-1
TGTGCCAGCAGCTCAGGACGGAACGCTGAAGCTTTCTTT
CASSSGRNAEAFF
>many|TRBJ1-1|NA|TRBV20-1
TGCAGTGCTAGAGGTGTAGGGGGAGGCACTGAAGCTTTCTTT
CSARGVGGGTEAFF
>NA|TRBJ2-5|NA|TRBV11-1
TGTGCCAGCAGCCCTGGGGGCACCCGAGAGACCCAGTACTTC
CASSPGGTRETQYF
>few|TRBJ2-1|NA|TRBV6-1
TGTGCCAGCACAATAAGGGGCGGAAAGGGGCGTGAGCAGTTCTTC
CASTIRGGKGREQFF
>NA|TRBJ2-5|TRBD1|TRBV4-1
TGCGCCAGCAGCCAAGGACAGGGCCAAGATACCCAGTACTTC
CASSQGQGQDTQYF
>many|TRBJ2-5|NA|TRBV7-2
TGTGCCAGCAGCCCAAACAACGGCCAAGAGACCCAGTACTTC
CASSPNNGQETQYF
>few|TRBJ1-1|NA|TRBV18
TGTGCCAGCTCACCTAGGGACGGGCGGAACACTGAAGCTTTCTTT
CASSPRDGRNTEAFF
>NA|TRBJ1-1|TRBD1|TRBV7-3
TGTGCCAGCAGCTTAAATGGCCGAGACAGGGGCGCTTTCTTT
CASSLNGRDRGAFF
>many|TRBJ2-1|NA|TRBV20-1
TGCAGTGCTTCCGGGACCAAGGAGCAGTTCTTC
CSASGTKEQFF
>few|TRBJ2-1|TRBD2|TRBV20-1
TGCAGTGCTAGATGGGGTAGCGGGGGTCAACACAATGAGCAGTTCTTC
CSARWGSGGQHNEQFF
>NA|TRBJ2-3|TRBD2|TRBV5-1
TGCGCCAGCAGCTCTCGCCGGACTAGCGGGGGGATGGGTACGCAGTATTTT
CASSSRRTSGGMGTQYF
>many|TRBJ1-5|NA|TRBV6-1
TGTGCCAGCAGCCCAATTTTTACTACAGGGCATCAGCCCCAGCATTTT
CASSPIFTTGHQPQHF
>NA|TRBJ1-4|TRBD1|TRBV2
TGTGCCAGCAGGGAGGACAGGGGAGGTGAAAAACTGTTTTTT
CASREDRGGEKLFF
>many|TRBJ2-3|NA|TRBV6-2/TRBV6-3
TGTGCCAGCAGTTACGGGCGAGGGACTAGCACAGATACGCAGTATTTT
CASSYGRGTSTDTQYF
>many|TRBJ2-3|NA|TRBV6-1
TGTGCCAGCAGTCAGGGGTCTAGCACAGATACGCAGTATTTT
CASSQGSSTDTQYF
>NA|TRBJ1-5|NA|TRBV2
TGTGCCAGCAGCGAATTCACTTATAGCAATCAGCCCCAGCATTTT
CASSEFTYSNQPQHF
>many|TRBJ2-1|TRBD2|TRBV28
TGTGCCAGCAGTCCCAGTGGGCTAGCGGGGGTTTATGAGCAGTTCTTC
CASSPSGLAGVYEQFF
>few|TRBJ2-5|TRBD1|TRBV7-9
TGTGCCAGCAGCTTAGTGACAGGGGCCGCAGGGACCCAGTACTTC
CASSLVTGAAGTQYF
>NA|TRBJ1-2|NA|TRBV3-1
TGTGCCAGCAGCCAAGAGACGTATACTAACTATGGCTACACCTTC
CASSQETYTNYGYTF
>NA|TRBJ1-5|TRBD1|TRBV3-1
TGTGCCAGCAGTAATACCGGGACAGGGTCTCAGCCCCAGCATTTT
CASSNTGTGSQPQHF
>NA|TRBJ2-6|NA|TRBV6-2/TRBV6-3
TGTGCCAGCACCGACCAGAGGGCTGGGGCCAACGTCCTGACTTTC
CASTDQRAGANVLTF
>NA|TRBJ1-2|TRBD1|TRBV5-4
TGTGCCAGCAGCAGGGACAGGGGCATAGTAGGCTACACCTTC
CASSRDRGIVGYTF